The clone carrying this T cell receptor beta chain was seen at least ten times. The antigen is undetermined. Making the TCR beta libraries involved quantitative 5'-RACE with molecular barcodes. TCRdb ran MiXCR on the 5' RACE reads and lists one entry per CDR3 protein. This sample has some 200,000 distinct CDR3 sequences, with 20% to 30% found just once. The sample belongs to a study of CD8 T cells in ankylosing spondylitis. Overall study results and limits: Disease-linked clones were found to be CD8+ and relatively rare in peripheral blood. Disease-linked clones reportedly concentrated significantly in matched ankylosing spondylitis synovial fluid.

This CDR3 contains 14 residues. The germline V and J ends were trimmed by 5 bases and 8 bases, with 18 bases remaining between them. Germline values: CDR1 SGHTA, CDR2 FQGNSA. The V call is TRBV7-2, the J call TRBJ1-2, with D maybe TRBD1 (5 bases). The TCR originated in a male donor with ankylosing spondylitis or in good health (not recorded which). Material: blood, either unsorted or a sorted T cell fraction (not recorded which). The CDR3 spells CASSPEAGTEGYTF. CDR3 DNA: TGTGCCAGCAGCCCAGAGGCCGGGACGGAAGGCTACACCTTC.